This entry describes one T cell receptor (beta chain). This CDR3 is 17 amino acids long. V lost 7 bases and J 7 bases, leaving 26 bases between the germline ends. The germline gives CDR1 MNHEY, CDR2 SMNVEV (reference sequence). This sample is drawn from a study of blood T cell repertoires in COVID-19. Original processing methods: Reference gene primer amplification gave estimated nucleated cell counts. Produced via immunoSEQ multiplex PCR; TCRdb's table is partial and in-frame only. Clone size and V and J calls were adopted from that table, with D and trimming inferred from the DNA. The table lists about 39,000 clones, approximately 94% of them singletons.

The sample comprised peripheral blood. This clonotype originated in a human donor with active COVID-19. The donor label of this sample is uncertain. The chain joins TRBV27 to TRBJ2-1, with D perhaps matching TRBD2 (7 bases). CDR3 sequence: CASIGWGAGTTKNEQFF. The CDR3 DNA follows: TGTGCCAGCATCGGATGGGGGGCCGGGACTACGAAAAATGAGCAGTTCTTC.